This T cell receptor beta chain originates from a study of early T cells in non-severe SARS-CoV-2 infection. The CDR3 contains 15 residues. Germline loops: CDR1 LGHDT, CDR2 YNNKEL (reference sequence). Trimming pared 4 bases from V and 2 bases from J, leaving 11 bases between. TCRdb processed the 5' RACE reads anew with MiXCR; each CDR3 protein has one entry. Among roughly 67,000 distinct CDR3 sequences, 12% were seen once, and the ten largest hold more than 1.5%. Sequences were obtained from whole blood. The clonotype comes from an adult who was a healthcare worker with PCR-confirmed SARS-CoV-2 infection or an uninfected control (not recorded which). The chain joins TRBV3-1 to TRBJ2-2; tentative D call: TRBD1 (6 bases). The DNA for the CDR3 is TGTGCCAGCAGCCCCCGGGACACCAACACCGGGGAGCTGTTTTTT. Translation gives CASSPRDTNTGELFF.